The present TCR beta chain was sequenced within a study of blood T cell repertoires in COVID-19. Study as a whole: Italy, Spain and the United States were the sources of the convalescent and acute COVID-19 samples. From T cells, B-cell-depleted T cells, or PBMCs came the material, which was cDNA or gDNA.

This clone occurred once. V lost 3 bases and J lost 5; bases outside the gene matches: 8. This CDR3 contains 16 residues. The V gene's germline CDR1 is SQVTM and CDR2 ANQGSEA. Original data processing: Cell counts per sample came from amplifying reference gene primers. The assay was immunoSEQ multiplex PCR, and TCRdb's table has in-frame clones only and misses some. That table is the source of V, J and clone size, and D and trimming were worked out from the DNA. In the table there are 280,000 or so clones, 70% to 90% of which are singletons. Sequenced sample: peripheral blood. The TCR sequence derives from a man aged 18 to 29 with active or convalescent COVID-19. The chain links TRBV29-1 to TRBJ2-2; 11 nucleotides align to TRBD2. The CDR3 DNA reads TGCAGCGTTGAGGCGCTCGCTAGCGGGGGGACCGGGGAGCTGTTTTTT. Residues: CSVEALASGGTGELFF.